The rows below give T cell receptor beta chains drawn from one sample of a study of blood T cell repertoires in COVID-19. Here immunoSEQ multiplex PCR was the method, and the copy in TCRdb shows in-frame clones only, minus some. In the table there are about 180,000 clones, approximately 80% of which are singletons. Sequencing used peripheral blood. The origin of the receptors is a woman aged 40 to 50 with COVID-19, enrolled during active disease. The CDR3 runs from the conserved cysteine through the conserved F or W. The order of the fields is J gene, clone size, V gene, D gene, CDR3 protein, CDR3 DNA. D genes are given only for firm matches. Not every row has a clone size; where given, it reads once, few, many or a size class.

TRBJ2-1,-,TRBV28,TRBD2,CASNPAAGGLDEQFF,TGTGCCAGCAACCCCGCTGCGGGAGGGCTCGATGAGCAGTTCTTC
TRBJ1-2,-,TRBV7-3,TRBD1,CASSHGGQGAGGYTF,TGTGCCAGCAGCCACGGGGGCCAGGGGGCGGGTGGCTACACCTTC
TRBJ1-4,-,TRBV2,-,CATQGTNEKLFF,TGTGCCACCCAGGGGACTAATGAAAAACTGTTTTTT
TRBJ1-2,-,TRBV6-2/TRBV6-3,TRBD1,CASSSRPRTGGGYTF,TGTGCCAGCAGCTCTAGGCCTCGGACAGGGGGCGGCTACACCTTC
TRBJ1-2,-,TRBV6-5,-,CASRLGGYGYTF,TGTGCCAGCAGGTTGGGGGGGTATGGCTACACCTTC
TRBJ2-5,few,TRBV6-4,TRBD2,CASSASGGSQETQYF,TGTGCCAGCAGCGCTAGCGGGGGGTCTCAAGAGACCCAGTACTTC
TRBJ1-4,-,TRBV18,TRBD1,CASSRDSKEKLFF,TGTGCCAGCTCGAGGGACAGCAAAGAAAAACTGTTTTTT
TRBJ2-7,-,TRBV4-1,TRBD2,CASSTPRDYFYEQYF,TGCGCCAGCAGCACGCCCCGGGACTACTTCTACGAGCAGTACTTC
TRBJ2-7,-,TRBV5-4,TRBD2,CASSAGERAWGEQYF,TGTGCCAGCAGCGCGGGGGAGAGGGCATGGGGCGAGCAGTACTTC
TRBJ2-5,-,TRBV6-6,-,CASSFQETQYF,TGTGCCAGCAGCTTTCAAGAGACCCAGTACTTC
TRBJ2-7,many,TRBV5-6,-,CASSMTAGSYEQYF,TGTGCCAGCAGCATGACAGCCGGCTCCTACGAGCAGTACTTC
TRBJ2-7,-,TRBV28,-,CASSLPRAGVPPQYF,TGTGCCAGCAGTTTGCCTCGGGCAGGGGTCCCTCCACAGTACTTC
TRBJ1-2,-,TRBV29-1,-,CSVGAGASGANYGYTF,TGCAGCGTTGGGGCAGGGGCCTCCGGGGCTAACTATGGCTACACCTTC
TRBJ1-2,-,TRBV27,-,CASSLSATAYYGYTF,TGTGCCAGCAGTTTATCGGCTACAGCATACTATGGCTACACCTTC
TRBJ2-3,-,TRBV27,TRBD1,CASSPGNRGADTQYF,TGTGCCAGCAGTCCGGGAAACAGGGGTGCAGATACGCAGTATTTT
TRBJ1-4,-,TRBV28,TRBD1,CASSLGTVKKLFF,TGTGCCAGCAGTTTAGGGACAGTAAAAAAACTGTTTTTT
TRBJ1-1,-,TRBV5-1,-,CASSLEQRRAEAFF,TGCGCCAGCAGCTTGGAACAGAGGAGGGCTGAAGCTTTCTTT
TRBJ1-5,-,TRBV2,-,CASSEVGQRQPQHF,TGTGCCAGCAGTGAAGTCGGACAGAGACAGCCCCAGCATTTT
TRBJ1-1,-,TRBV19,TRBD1,CASTTGWDTEAFF,TGTGCCAGTACGACAGGGTGGGACACTGAAGCTTTCTTT
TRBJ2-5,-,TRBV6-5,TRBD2,CASSWRLAPQETQYF,TGTGCCAGCAGTTGGCGACTAGCGCCGCAAGAGACCCAGTACTTC
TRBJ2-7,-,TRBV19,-,CASSGGPYEQYF,TGTGCCAGTAGTGGGGGCCCCTACGAGCAGTACTTC
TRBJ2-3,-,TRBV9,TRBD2,CASSVGVAGGGRHTDTQYF,TGTGCCAGCAGCGTAGGAGTAGCGGGCGGGGGTCGGCACACAGATACGCAGTATTTT
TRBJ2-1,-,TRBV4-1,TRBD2,CASSQPASGVYEQFF,TGCGCCAGCAGCCAACCGGCTAGCGGGGTTTATGAGCAGTTCTTC
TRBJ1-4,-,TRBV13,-,CASSEDSSREKLFF,TGTGCCAGCAGCGAGGACAGTAGTCGGGAAAAACTGTTTTTT
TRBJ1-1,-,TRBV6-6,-,CASSHDTFMNTEAFF,TGTGCCAGCAGTCACGACACATTCATGAACACTGAAGCTTTCTTT
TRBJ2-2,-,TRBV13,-,CASSLEQGNTGELFF,TGTGCCAGCAGCTTAGAGCAGGGGAACACCGGGGAGCTGTTTTTT
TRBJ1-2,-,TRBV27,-,CASSLFRNYGYTF,TGTGCCAGCAGTTTATTCAGGAACTATGGCTACACCTTC
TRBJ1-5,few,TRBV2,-,CASSGGQGNQPQHF,TGTGCCAGCAGTGGAGGGCAGGGGAATCAGCCCCAGCATTTT